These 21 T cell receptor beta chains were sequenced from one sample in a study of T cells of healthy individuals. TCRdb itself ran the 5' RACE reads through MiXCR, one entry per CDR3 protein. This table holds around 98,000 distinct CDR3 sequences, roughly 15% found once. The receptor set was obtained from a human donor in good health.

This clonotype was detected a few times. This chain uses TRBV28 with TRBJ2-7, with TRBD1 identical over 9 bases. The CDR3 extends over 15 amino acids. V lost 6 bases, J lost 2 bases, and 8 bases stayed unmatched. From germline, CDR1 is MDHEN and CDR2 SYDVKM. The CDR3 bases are TGTGCCAGCAGAGAGACAGGGGGGGTCCCCTACGAGCAGTACTTC. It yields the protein CASRETGGVPYEQYF. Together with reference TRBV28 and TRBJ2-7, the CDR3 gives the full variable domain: DVKVTQSSRYLVKRTGEKVFLECVQDMDHENMFWYRQDPGLGLRLIYFSYDVKMKEKGDIPEGYSVSREKKERFSLILESASTNQTSMYLCASRETGGVPYEQYFGPGTRLTVT.

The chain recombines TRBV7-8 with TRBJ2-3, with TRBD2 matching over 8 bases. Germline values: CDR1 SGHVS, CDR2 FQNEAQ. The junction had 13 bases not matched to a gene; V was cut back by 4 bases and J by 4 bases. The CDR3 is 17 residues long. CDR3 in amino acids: CASSSPGSAGESDTQYF. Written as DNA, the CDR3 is TGTGCCAGCAGCTCCCCGGGTTCAGCGGGAGAGTCAGATACGCAGTATTTT.

CDR3 bases: TGTGCTTTGGTTGGTTCGGCCGGGGAGCTGTTTTTT. Translating gives CALVGSAGELFF. The chain combines TRBV6-2 or TRBV6-3 with TRBJ2-2, with D uncertain. CDR3 length equals 12 residues. The V gene's germline CDR1 is MNHEY and CDR2 SVGEGT.

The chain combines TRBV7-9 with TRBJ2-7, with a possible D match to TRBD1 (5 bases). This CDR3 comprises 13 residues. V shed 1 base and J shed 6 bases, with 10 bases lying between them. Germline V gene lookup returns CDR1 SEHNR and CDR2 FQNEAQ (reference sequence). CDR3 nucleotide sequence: TGTGCCAGCAGCTTAGAAGGGGCAACCGAGCAGTACTTC. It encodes CASSLEGATEQYF.

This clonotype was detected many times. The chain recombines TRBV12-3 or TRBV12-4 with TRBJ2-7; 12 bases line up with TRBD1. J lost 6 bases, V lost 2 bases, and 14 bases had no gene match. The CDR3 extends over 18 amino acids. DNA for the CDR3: TGTGCCAGCAGTTTATGGGGACAGGGGGCGAAGGGAGTGAGCGAGCAGTACTTC. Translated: CASSLWGQGAKGVSEQYF.

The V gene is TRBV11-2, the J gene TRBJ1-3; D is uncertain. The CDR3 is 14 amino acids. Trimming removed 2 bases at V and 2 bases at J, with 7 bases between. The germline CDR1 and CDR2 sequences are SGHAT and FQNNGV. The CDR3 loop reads CASSLSLPGNTIYF. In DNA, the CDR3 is TGTGCCAGCAGCTTATCTCTCCCTGGAAACACCATATATTTT.

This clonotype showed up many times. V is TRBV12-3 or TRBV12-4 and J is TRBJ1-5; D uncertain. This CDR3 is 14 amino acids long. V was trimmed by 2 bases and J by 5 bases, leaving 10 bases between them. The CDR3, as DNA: TGTGCCAGCAGTTTATACCCTAGGGATCAGCCCCAGCATTTT. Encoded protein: CASSLYPRDQPQHF.

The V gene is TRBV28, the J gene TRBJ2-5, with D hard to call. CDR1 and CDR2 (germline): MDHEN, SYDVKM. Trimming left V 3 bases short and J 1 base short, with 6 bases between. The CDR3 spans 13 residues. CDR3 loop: CASSFPLQETQYF. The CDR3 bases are TGTGCCAGCAGTTTCCCTCTCCAAGAGACCCAGTACTTC.

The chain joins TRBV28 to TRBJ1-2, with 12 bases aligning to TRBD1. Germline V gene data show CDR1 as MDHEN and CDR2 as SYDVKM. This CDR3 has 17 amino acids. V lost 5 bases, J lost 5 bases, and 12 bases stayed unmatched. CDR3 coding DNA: TGTGCCAGCAGTCCCACCTTGATGGGACAGGGGGCATATGGCTACACCTTC. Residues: CASSPTLMGQGAYGYTF.

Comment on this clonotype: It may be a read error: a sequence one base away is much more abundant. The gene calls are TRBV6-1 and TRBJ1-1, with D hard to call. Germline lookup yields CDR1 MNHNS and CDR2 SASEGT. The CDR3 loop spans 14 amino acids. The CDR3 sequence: CASSEAAQLTKAFF. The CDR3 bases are TGTGCCAGCAGTGAAGCAGCGCAGCTCACTAAAGCTTTCTTT.

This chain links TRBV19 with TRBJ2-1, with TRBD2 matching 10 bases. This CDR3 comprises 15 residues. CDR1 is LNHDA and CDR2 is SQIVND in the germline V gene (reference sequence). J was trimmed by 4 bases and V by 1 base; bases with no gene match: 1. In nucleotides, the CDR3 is TGTGCCAGTAGTATAGCTAGCGGGGGTTACAATGAGCAGTTCTTC. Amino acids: CASSIASGGYNEQFF.

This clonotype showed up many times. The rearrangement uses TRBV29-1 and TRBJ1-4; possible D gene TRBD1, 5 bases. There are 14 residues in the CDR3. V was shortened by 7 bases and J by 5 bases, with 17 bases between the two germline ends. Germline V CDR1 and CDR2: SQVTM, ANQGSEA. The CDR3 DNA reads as TGCAGCGGAGTCACAACAGGAACCAATGAAAAACTGTTTTTT. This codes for CSGVTTGTNEKLFF.

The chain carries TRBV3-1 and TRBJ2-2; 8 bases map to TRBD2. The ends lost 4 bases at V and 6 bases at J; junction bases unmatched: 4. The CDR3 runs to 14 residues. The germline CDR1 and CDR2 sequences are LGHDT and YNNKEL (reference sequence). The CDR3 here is CASSPAGEAGELFF. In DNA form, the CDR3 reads TGTGCCAGCAGCCCAGCGGGGGAGGCCGGGGAGCTGTTTTTT.

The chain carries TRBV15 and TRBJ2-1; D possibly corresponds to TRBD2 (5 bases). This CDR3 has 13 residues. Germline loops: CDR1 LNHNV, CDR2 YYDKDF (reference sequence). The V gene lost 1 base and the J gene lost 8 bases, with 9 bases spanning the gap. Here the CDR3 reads CATSRGAGYEQFF. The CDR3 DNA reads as TGTGCCACCAGCAGAGGTGCGGGCTATGAGCAGTTCTTC. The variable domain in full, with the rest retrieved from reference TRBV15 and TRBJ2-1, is DAMVIQNPRYQVTQFGKPVTLSCSQTLNHNVMYWYQQKSSQAPKLLFHYYDKDFNNEADTPDNFQSRRPNTSFCFLDIRSPGLGDTAMYLCATSRGAGYEQFFGPGTRLTVL.

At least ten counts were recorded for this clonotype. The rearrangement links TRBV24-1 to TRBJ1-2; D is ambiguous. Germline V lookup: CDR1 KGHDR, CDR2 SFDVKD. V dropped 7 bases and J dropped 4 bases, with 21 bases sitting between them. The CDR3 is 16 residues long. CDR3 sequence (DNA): TGTGCCACCAGACCTTCATACACACGGATTTTCTATGGCTACACCTTC. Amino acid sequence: CATRPSYTRIFYGYTF.

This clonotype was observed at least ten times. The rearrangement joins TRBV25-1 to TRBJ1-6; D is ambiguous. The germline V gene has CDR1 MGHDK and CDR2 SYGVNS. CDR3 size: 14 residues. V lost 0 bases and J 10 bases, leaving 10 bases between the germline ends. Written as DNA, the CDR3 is TGTGCCAGCAGTGAATATTACACCAGGTCACCCCTCCACTTT. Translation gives CASSEYYTRSPLHF.

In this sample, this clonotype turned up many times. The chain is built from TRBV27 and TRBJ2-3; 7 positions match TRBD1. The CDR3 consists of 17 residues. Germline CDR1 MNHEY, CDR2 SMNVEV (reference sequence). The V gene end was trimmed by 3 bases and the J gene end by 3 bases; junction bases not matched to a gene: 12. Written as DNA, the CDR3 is TGTGCCAGCAGTTTGGCCGAAACAGGGGTAAAGACAGATACGCAGTATTTT. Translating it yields CASSLAETGVKTDTQYF.

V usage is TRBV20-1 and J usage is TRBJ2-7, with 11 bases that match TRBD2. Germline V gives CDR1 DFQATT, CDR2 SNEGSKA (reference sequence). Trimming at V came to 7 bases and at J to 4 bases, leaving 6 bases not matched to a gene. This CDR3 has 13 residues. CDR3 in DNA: TGCAGTGTCCAACTAGCGGGAGAGTACGAGCAGTACTTC. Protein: CSVQLAGEYEQYF.

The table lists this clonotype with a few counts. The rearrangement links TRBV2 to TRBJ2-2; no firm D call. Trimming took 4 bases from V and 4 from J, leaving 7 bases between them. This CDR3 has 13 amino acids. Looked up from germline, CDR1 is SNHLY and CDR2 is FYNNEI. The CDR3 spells CASSGQTTGELFF. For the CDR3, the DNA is TGTGCCAGCAGTGGCCAGACCACCGGGGAGCTGTTTTTT.

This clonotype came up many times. CDR3 DNA sequence: TGTGCCAGCAGCGTAGATCCGGGTAGGAAGGACGAGCAGTACTTC. It specifies CASSVDPGRKDEQYF. V is TRBV9 and J is TRBJ2-7; D gene unclear. Between the trimmed V and J ends, which lost 0 bases and 5 bases, there was a span of 15 bases. The CDR3 contains 15 residues. Looked up from germline, CDR1 is SGDLS and CDR2 is YYNGEE.

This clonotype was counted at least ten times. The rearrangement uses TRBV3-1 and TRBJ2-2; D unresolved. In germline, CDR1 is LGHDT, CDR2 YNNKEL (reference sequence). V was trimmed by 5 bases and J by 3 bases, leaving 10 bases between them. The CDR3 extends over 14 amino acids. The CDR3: CASSRRRDTGELFF. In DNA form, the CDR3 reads TGTGCCAGCAGCAGAAGACGGGACACCGGGGAGCTGTTTTTT.